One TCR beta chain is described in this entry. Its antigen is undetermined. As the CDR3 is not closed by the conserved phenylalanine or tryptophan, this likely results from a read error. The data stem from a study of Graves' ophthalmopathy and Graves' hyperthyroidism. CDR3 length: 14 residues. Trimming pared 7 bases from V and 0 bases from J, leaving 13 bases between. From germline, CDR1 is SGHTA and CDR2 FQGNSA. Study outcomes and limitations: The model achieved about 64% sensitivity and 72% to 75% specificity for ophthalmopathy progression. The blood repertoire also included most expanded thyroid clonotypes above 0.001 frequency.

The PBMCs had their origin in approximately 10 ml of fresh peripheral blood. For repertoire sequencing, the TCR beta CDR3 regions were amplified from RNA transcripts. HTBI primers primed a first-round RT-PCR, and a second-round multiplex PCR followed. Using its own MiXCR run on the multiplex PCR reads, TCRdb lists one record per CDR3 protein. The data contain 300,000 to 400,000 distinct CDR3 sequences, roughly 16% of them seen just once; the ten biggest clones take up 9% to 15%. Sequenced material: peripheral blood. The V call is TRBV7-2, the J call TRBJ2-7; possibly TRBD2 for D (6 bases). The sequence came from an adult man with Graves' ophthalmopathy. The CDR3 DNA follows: TGTGCCAGCACGCGGGAAGCGAGCTCCTACGAGCAGTACTCC. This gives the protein CASTREASSYEQYS.